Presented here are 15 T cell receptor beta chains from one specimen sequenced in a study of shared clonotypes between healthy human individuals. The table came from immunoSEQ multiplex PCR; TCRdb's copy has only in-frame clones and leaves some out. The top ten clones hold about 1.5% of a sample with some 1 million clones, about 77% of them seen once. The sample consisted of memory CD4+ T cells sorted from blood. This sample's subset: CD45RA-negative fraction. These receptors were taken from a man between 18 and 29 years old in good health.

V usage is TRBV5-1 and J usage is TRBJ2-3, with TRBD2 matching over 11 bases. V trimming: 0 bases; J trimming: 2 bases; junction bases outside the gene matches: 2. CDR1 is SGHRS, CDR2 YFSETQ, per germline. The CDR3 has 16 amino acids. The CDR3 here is CASSLVAGGNTDTQYF. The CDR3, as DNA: TGCGCCAGCAGCTTGGTAGCGGGGGGGAACACAGATACGCAGTATTTT.

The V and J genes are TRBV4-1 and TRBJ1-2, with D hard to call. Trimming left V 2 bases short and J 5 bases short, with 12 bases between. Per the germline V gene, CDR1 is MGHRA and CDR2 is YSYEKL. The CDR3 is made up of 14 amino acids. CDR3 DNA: TGCGCCAGCAGCCAAAAGGTACCGGGATATGGCTACACCTTC. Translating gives CASSQKVPGYGYTF.

CDR3: CASSPEAGNNSPLHF. In DNA form, the CDR3 reads TGTGCCAGTAGCCCGGAGGCAGGGAACAATTCACCCCTCCACTTT. This rearrangement joins TRBV19 to TRBJ1-6; tentatively, D is TRBD1 (5 bases). The CDR3 is 15 amino acids. The germline CDR1 and CDR2 sequences are LNHDA and SQIVND (reference sequence). V shed 6 bases and J shed 7 bases, with 16 bases lying between them.

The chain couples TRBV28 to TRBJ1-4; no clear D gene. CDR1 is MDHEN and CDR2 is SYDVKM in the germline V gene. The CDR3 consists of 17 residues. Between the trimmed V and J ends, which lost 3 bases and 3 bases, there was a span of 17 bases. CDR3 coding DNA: TGTGCCAGCAGTTTCTCCCCCCGGCGAGGAGCTAATGAAAAACTGTTTTTT. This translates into CASSFSPRRGANEKLFF.

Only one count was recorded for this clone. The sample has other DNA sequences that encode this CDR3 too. DNA of the CDR3: TGTGCCAGCAGCTTAGTGAGCACCGGGGAGCTGTTTTTT. Translated: CASSLVSTGELFF. This rearrangement joins TRBV5-6 to TRBJ2-2, with D uncertain. The germline V gene encodes CDR1 SGHDT and CDR2 YYEEEE. V was pared by 2 bases and J by 4 bases, with 6 bases between. The CDR3 is 13 amino acids.

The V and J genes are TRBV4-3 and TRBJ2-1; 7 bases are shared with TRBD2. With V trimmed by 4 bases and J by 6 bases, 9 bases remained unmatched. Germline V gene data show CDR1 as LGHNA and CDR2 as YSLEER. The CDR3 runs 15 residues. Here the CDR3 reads CASSPQAASGNEQFF. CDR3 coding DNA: TGCGCCAGCAGCCCCCAGGCGGCTAGCGGCAATGAGCAGTTCTTC.

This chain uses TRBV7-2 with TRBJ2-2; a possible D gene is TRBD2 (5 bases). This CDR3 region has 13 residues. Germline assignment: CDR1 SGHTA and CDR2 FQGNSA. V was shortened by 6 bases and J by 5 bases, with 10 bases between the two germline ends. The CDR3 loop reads CASRGRRTGELFF. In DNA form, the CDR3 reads TGTGCCAGCAGGGGAAGGAGGACCGGGGAGCTGTTTTTT.

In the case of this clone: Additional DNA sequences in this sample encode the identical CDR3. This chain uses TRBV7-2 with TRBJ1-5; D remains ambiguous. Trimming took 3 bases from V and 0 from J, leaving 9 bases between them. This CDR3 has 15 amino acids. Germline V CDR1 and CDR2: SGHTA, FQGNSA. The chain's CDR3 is CASSLEPYSNQPQHF. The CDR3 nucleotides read TGTGCCAGCAGCTTGGAACCGTATAGCAATCAGCCCCAGCATTTT.

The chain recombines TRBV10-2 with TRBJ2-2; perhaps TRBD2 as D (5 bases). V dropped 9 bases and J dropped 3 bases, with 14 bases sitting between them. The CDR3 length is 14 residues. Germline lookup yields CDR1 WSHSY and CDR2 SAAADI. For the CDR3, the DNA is TGCGCCAGTAGAACAGAGGGATACACCGGGGAGCTGTTTTTT. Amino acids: CASRTEGYTGELFF.

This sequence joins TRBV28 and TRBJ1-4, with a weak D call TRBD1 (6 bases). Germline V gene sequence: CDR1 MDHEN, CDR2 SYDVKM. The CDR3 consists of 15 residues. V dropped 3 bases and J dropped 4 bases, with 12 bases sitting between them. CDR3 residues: CASSFKTGYNEKLFF. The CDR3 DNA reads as TGTGCCAGCAGTTTTAAGACAGGCTATAATGAAAAACTGTTTTTT. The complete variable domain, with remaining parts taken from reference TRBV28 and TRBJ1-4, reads DVKVTQSSRYLVKRTGEKVFLECVQDMDHENMFWYRQDPGLGLRLIYFSYDVKMKEKGDIPEGYSVSREKKERFSLILESASTNQTSMYLCASSFKTGYNEKLFFGSGTQLSVL.

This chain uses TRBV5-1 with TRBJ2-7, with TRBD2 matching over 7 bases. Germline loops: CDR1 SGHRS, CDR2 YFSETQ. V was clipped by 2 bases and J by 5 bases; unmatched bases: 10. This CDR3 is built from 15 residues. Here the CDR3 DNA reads TGCGCCAGCAGCTTCGTGATGGGAGGGAGCCACGAGCAGTACTTC. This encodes CASSFVMGGSHEQYF.

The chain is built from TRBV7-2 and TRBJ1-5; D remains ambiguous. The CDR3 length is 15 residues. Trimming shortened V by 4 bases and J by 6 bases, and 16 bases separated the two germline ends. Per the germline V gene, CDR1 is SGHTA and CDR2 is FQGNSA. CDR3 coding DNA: TGTGCCAGCAGCTCAGACGGGTATTTGAGTCAGCCCCAGCATTTT. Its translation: CASSSDGYLSQPQHF.

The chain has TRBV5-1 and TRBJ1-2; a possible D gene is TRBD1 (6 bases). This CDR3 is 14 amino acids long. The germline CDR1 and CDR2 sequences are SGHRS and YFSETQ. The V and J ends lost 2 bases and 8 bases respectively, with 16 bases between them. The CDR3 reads CASSFGGRGYGYTF. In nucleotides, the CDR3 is TGCGCCAGCAGCTTTGGGGGGCGCGGGTACGGCTACACCTTC. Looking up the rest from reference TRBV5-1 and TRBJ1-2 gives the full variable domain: KAGVTQTPRYLIKTRGQQVTLSCSPISGHRSVSWYQQTPGQGLQFLFEYFSETQRNKGNFPGRFSGRQFSNSRSEMNVSTLELGDSALYLCASSFGGRGYGYTFGSGTRLTVV.

This CDR3 reads CASSGGSGGAATKNIQYF. The CDR3 nucleotides are TGTGCCAGCAGTGGAGGTAGCGGGGGGGCCGCGACCAAAAACATTCAGTACTTC. The J gene is TRBJ2-4, the V gene TRBV6-1; 11 nucleotides match TRBD2. Trimming removed 4 bases from V and 2 bases from J; junction bases left unmatched: 10. This CDR3 contains 18 residues. Looked up from germline, CDR1 is MNHNS and CDR2 is SASEGT.

CDR3 in DNA: TGTGCCAGCGGATTTCTACAAGCTAACTATGGCTACACCTTC. Translated: CASGFLQANYGYTF. V and J are TRBV27 and TRBJ1-2; no definite D call. This CDR3 has 14 amino acids. V dropped 8 bases and J dropped 0 bases, with 13 bases sitting between them. Germline V gene sequence: CDR1 MNHEY, CDR2 SMNVEV (reference sequence).